These T cell receptor beta chains were read from a single sample in a study of immune cell composition in non-small cell lung cancer. Sequencing was performed with immunoSEQ multiplex PCR; in TCRdb, only in-frame clones are kept and a portion is missing. The sample holds 6,400 or so clones, about 83% seen once. The sample taken for sequencing was lung tumor tissue. These receptors were taken from a human donor with non-small cell lung cancer. The CDR3 runs from the conserved cysteine through the conserved F or W. A D gene is named only where the DNA matches it firmly. The listing skips clone size in some rows; elsewhere it reads once, few, many or a size class.

d_call	clone_size	j_call	v_call	cdr3_aa	cdr3_nt
.	.	TRBJ1-6	TRBV6-5	CASRVRTETIWPLHF	TGTGCCAGCAGAGTGCGGACAGAAACAATATGGCCCCTCCACTTT
TRBD2	.	TRBJ2-2	TRBV9	CASSTSGGFDTGELFF	TGTGCCAGCAGCACTAGCGGGGGGTTCGACACCGGGGAGCTGTTTTTT
.	.	TRBJ2-7	TRBV27	CASSLARPFHEQYF	TGTGCCAGCAGTCTAGCGAGACCCTTCCACGAGCAGTACTTC
.	few	TRBJ2-5	TRBV7-2	CASSYGPYAETQYF	TGTGCCAGCAGCTATGGGCCCTACGCAGAGACCCAGTACTTC
.	.	TRBJ2-1	TRBV5-6	CASSLELRQLSSYNEQFF	TGTGCCAGCAGCTTGGAACTTAGACAGTTAAGCTCCTACAATGAGCAGTTCTTC
.	.	TRBJ2-1	TRBV5-1	CASRSRGGHNEQFF	TGCGCCAGCAGATCACGCGGCGGGCACAATGAGCAGTTCTTC
.	.	TRBJ2-1	TRBV7-8	CASSLERGPYNEQFF	TGTGCCAGCAGCTTAGAAAGGGGCCCCTACAATGAGCAGTTCTTC
.	.	TRBJ1-2	TRBV4-1	CASSGTFKGNYGYTF	TGCGCCAGCAGCGGGACATTCAAGGGTAACTATGGCTACACCTTC
TRBD1	.	TRBJ2-2	TRBV19	CASQGASRAGELFF	TGTGCCAGCCAGGGGGCGTCGAGGGCCGGGGAGCTGTTTTTT
.	.	TRBJ2-7	TRBV15	CATSRGPYEQYF	TGTGCCACCAGCAGGGGCCCCTACGAGCAGTACTTC
.	.	TRBJ1-6	TRBV6-6	CASSYPERSNSPLHF	TGTGCCAGCAGTTACCCCGAGCGGAGTAATTCACCCCTCCACTTT
TRBD1	.	TRBJ1-3	TRBV19	CASTRSGTGVGNTIYF	TGTGCCAGTACCCGATCGGGGACAGGGGTTGGAAACACCATATATTTT
.	medium-sized	TRBJ2-7	TRBV7-6	CASSPGPQGDNSYEQYF	TGTGCCAGCAGCCCAGGCCCGCAGGGCGACAATTCATACGAGCAGTACTTC
TRBD1	few	TRBJ1-6	TRBV11-2	CASSTGQGLGSPLHF	TGTGCCAGCAGCACAGGACAGGGGCTGGGTTCACCCCTCCACTTT
TRBD1	.	TRBJ1-1	TRBV6-1	CASKWDSYTEAFF	TGTGCCAGCAAGTGGGACAGCTACACTGAAGCTTTCTTT
TRBD1	few	TRBJ1-4	TRBV27	CASSLSGTGSLELFF	TGTGCCAGCAGTTTATCGGGGACAGGCTCCCTGGAACTGTTTTTT
TRBD1	.	TRBJ1-1	TRBV9	CASSVGGSGGLMNTEAFF	TGTGCCAGCAGCGTAGGGGGTTCAGGGGGCCTCATGAACACTGAAGCTTTCTTT
TRBD2	.	TRBJ2-1	TRBV5-1	CASSADRATSGNEQFF	TGCGCCAGCAGCGCCGACAGGGCGACTAGCGGCAATGAGCAGTTCTTC
TRBD2	few	TRBJ2-5	TRBV6-6	CASSYSGSGGEETQYF	TGTGCCAGCAGTTACTCGGGCAGCGGGGGGGAAGAGACCCAGTACTTC
.	.	TRBJ2-5	TRBV9	CASSLSTGVGETQYF	TGTGCCAGCAGCCTTTCTACGGGAGTGGGGGAGACCCAGTACTTC
TRBD1	.	TRBJ2-4	TRBV19	CASSPRTGGALAKNIQYF	TGTGCCAGTAGTCCTCGGACAGGGGGCGCATTAGCCAAAAACATTCAGTACTTC
TRBD1	.	TRBJ1-1	TRBV30	CAWRLTGESAFF	TGTGCCTGGCGGTTGACAGGGGAATCAGCTTTCTTT
TRBD1	.	TRBJ1-2	TRBV6-6	CASSTDRGHSYGYTF	TGTGCCAGCAGCACCGACAGGGGGCACAGCTATGGCTACACCTTC
TRBD1	.	TRBJ1-5	TRBV19	CASSRRDRGTSNQPQHF	TGTGCCAGTAGCCGGCGGGACAGGGGAACTAGCAATCAGCCCCAGCATTTT
TRBD1	.	TRBJ2-5	TRBV13	CASSHLWDRGEETQYF	TGTGCCAGCAGCCATCTCTGGGACAGGGGTGAAGAGACCCAGTACTTC
TRBD2	.	TRBJ2-5	TRBV5-4	CASSLGLAGGGGETQYF	TGTGCCAGCAGCTTGGGACTAGCGGGAGGCGGAGGAGAGACCCAGTACTTC
.	.	TRBJ2-7	TRBV6-5	CASSYDNGEQYF	TGTGCCAGCAGTTACGACAACGGCGAGCAGTACTTC
TRBD1	.	TRBJ1-5	TRBV5-1	CASSLEPGQGQPQHF	TGCGCCAGCAGCTTGGAACCGGGACAGGGCCAGCCCCAGCATTTT
.	.	TRBJ2-5	TRBV6-1	CASSERSEETQYF	TGTGCCAGCAGTGAACGGAGCGAAGAGACCCAGTACTTC
.	.	TRBJ1-1	TRBV11-2	CASSQTHKAFF	TGTGCCAGCAGCCAAACACATAAAGCTTTCTTT
.	once	TRBJ2-2	TRBV7-7	CASSTGNTGELFF	TGTGCCAGCTCGACAGGGAACACCGGGGAGCTGTTTTTT
TRBD1	.	TRBJ1-3	TRBV7-2	CASSFGTGVNTIYF	TGTGCCAGCAGCTTCGGGACAGGGGTAAACACCATATATTTT
.	.	TRBJ2-2	TRBV18	CASSPTPGSGTGELFF	TGTGCCAGCTCCCCGACCCCGGGGAGCGGCACCGGGGAGCTGTTTTTT
TRBD2	.	TRBJ2-3	TRBV7-3	CASSLRLAGATDTQYF	TGTGCCAGCAGCTTACGACTAGCGGGAGCAACAGATACGCAGTATTTT
.	.	TRBJ2-6	TRBV29-1	CSVRLFSGANVLTF	TGCAGCGTTAGACTGTTCTCTGGGGCCAACGTCCTGACTTTC
TRBD2	.	TRBJ2-5	TRBV6-1	CASKGGGKETQYF	TGTGCCAGCAAGGGCGGGGGGAAAGAGACCCAGTACTTC
.	.	TRBJ1-4	TRBV27	CASSPQGATNEKLFF	TGTGCCAGCAGTCCTCAGGGTGCAACTAATGAAAAACTGTTTTTT
.	.	TRBJ1-3	TRBV5-4	CASSARGGSGNTIYF	TGTGCCAGCAGCGCCCGGGGGGGCTCTGGAAACACCATATATTTT
TRBD2	.	TRBJ2-1	TRBV11-2	CASSKGLVLLDEQFF	TGTGCCAGCAGCAAGGGACTAGTCCTTTTGGATGAGCAGTTCTTC
.	.	TRBJ1-2	TRBV19	CASSAPNRGYGYTF	TGTGCCAGTAGTGCCCCCAATAGAGGCTATGGCTACACCTTC
TRBD1	.	TRBJ1-2	TRBV11-1	CASSLVPDRGFGYTF	TGTGCCAGCAGCTTAGTTCCGGACAGGGGGTTCGGCTACACCTTC
.	.	TRBJ2-7	TRBV9	CASSPTPFLSYEQYF	TGTGCCAGCAGCCCCACCCCCTTTCTATCCTACGAGCAGTACTTC
.	once	TRBJ2-7	TRBV28	CASKGRGFYEQYF	TGTGCCAGCAAAGGGCGGGGATTCTACGAGCAGTACTTC
TRBD2	.	TRBJ2-1	TRBV7-8	CASSSGAGGPSLFF	TGTGCCAGCAGCTCAGGTGCGGGAGGGCCCTCCTTGTTCTTC
.	.	TRBJ2-7	TRBV5-5	CASSRSTGSYEQYF	TGTGCCAGCAGTCGAAGTACAGGTTCCTACGAGCAGTACTTC
TRBD1	few	TRBJ1-4	TRBV15	CATSRLVQGVGEKLFF	TGTGCCACCAGCAGATTGGTACAGGGGGTAGGTGAAAAACTGTTTTTT
TRBD1	.	TRBJ2-7	TRBV5-1	CASSSLRDRAYEQYF	TGCGCCAGCAGCTCGCTCCGGGACAGGGCGTACGAGCAGTACTTC
TRBD2	.	TRBJ2-5	TRBV9	CASSVGTGLVQETQYF	TGTGCCAGCAGCGTAGGAACTGGACTAGTCCAAGAGACCCAGTACTTC
.	.	TRBJ1-5	TRBV6-6	CASRPTQGDQPQHF	TGTGCCAGCAGGCCAACACAGGGAGATCAGCCCCAGCATTTT
.	.	TRBJ1-2	TRBV5-1	CASSLAAGHGYTF	TGCGCCAGCAGCTTGGCGGCAGGGCATGGCTACACCTTC
.	.	TRBJ2-7	TRBV27	CASSHHLQGPHYEQYF	TGTGCCAGCAGTCATCACTTACAGGGACCCCACTACGAGCAGTACTTC
.	few	TRBJ1-1	TRBV5-1	CASSPGDGVGGRYTEAFF	TGCGCCAGCAGCCCCGGAGATGGAGTCGGGGGGCGTTACACTGAAGCTTTCTTT
.	.	TRBJ2-5	TRBV11-2	CASSLSRVPGDQYF	TGTGCCAGCAGCTTATCCCGGGTCCCCGGGGACCAGTACTTC
.	.	TRBJ1-1	TRBV5-6	CASSFGFEAFF	TGTGCCAGCAGCTTCGGGTTCGAAGCTTTCTTT
.	.	TRBJ2-7	TRBV28	CATRRGDRRSYEQYF	TGTGCCACCCGAAGAGGAGACAGGAGGTCCTACGAGCAGTACTTC